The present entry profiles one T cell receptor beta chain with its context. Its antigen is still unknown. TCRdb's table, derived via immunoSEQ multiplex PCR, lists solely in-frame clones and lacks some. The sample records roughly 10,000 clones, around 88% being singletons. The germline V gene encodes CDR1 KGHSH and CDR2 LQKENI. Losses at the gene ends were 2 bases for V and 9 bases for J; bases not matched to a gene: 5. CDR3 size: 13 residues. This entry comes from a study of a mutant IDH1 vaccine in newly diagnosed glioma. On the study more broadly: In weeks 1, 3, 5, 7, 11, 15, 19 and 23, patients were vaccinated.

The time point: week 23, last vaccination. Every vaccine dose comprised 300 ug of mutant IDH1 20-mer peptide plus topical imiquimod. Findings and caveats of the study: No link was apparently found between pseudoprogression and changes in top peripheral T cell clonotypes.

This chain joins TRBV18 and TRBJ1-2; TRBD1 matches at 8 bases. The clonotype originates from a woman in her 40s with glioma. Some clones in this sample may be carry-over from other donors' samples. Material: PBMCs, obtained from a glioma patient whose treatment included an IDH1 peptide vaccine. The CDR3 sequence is CASSPDRDRSYTF. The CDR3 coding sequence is TGTGCCAGCTCACCAGACCGGGACAGGAGCTACACCTTC.